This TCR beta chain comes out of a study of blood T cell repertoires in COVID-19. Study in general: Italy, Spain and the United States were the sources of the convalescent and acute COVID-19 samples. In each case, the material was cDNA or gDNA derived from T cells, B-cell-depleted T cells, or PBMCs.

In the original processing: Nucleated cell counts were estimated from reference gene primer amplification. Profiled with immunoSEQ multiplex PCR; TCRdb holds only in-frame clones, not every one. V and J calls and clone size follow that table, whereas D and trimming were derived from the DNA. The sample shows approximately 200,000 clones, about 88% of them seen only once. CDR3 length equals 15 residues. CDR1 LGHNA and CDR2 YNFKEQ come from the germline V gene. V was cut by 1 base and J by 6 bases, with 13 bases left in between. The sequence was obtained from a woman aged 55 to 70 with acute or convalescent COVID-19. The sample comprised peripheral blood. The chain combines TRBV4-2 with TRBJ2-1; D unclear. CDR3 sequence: CASSQALPASNEQFF. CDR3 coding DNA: TGTGCCAGCAGCCAAGCCTTACCCGCGAGCAATGAGCAGTTCTTC.